This record looks at one T cell receptor beta chain sequence and its context. Its cognate antigen is unknown. Amplification used 60 Vbeta primers and 13 Jbeta primers. TCRdb keeps only in-frame clones here, not all; method: immunoSEQ multiplex PCR. The table shows 100,000 to 150,000 clones, with about 84% occurring only once. This record belongs to a study of cytomegalovirus exposure and HLA in healthy donors. Whole-study context: Some 85 million unique TCRs, all from HLA-typed donors, were included in an early release of the data.

Study-wide results and limits: In an earlier analysis, productive rearrangement rates for most beta V segments clustered near 87% or 30%. When a later analysis compared HLA-associated TCR beta chains with equally common others, the HLA-associated chains turned out to be more clonally expanded and to have lower generation probabilities.

This sequence was found in a man between 18 and 29 years old in good health and CMV-seropositive. What was sequenced was PBMCs.

The CDR3 bases are TGTGCCAGTAGTATAATGGGGCAGTTTCTAGCCAAAAACATTCAGTACTTC. As protein: CASSIMGQFLAKNIQYF. The chain recombines TRBV19 with TRBJ2-4, with D possibly being TRBD1 (5 bases). This CDR3 spans 17 amino acids. The germline gives CDR1 LNHDA, CDR2 SQIVND (reference sequence). Trimming stripped 2 bases from V and 0 bases from J, with 14 bases between.